The present T cell receptor (beta chain) was sequenced within a study of cytomegalovirus exposure and HLA in healthy donors. The PCR ran on 60 Vbeta and 13 Jbeta primers. TCRdb's copy holds only in-frame clones and misses some; the assay was immunoSEQ multiplex PCR. Of approximately 190,000 clones in the sample, about 70% were seen once. This clone was observed once. The antigen remains undetermined. Notes on the study in general: The authors later found TCR association rates varying by HLA locus, with DRB1 most and HLA-C fewest. CMV serostatus was the sole immune exposure data available. Investigators reported more than 150 TCR beta chains as tied to cytomegalovirus. What was likely a sequencing artifact was a cluster of highly shared sequence variants.

The germline gives CDR1 SGHRS, CDR2 YFSETQ. CDR3 length: 13 amino acids. Trimming left V 2 bases short and J 4 bases short, with 9 bases between. The TCR was taken from a woman aged 25-40 years in good health and CMV-seronegative. Sequenced sample: PBMCs. This chain uses TRBV5-1 with TRBJ1-2, with D unresolved. CDR3 coding DNA: TGCGCCAGCAGCTTCGGAGCGAGCTATGGCTACACCTTC. This encodes CASSFGASYGYTF.